The 16 T cell receptor beta chains given below trace back to one sample, sequenced in a study of blood T cells in healthy people across ages. A sample-barcoded 5' primer and a J-beta primer mix were used in a second PCR of roughly 7 to 11 cycles. TCRdb processed the 5' RACE reads anew with MiXCR; each CDR3 protein has one entry. The sample yields more than 500,000 distinct CDR3 sequences, about 26% seen once. These same records also appear under a second study, on T cells of mothers and their children.

What was sequenced was blood. The origin of the receptors is a boy aged 2 to 10 in good health.

The chain has TRBV20-1 and TRBJ1-1, with D uncertain. The CDR3 totals 12 residues. Per germline, CDR1 DFQATT and CDR2 SNEGSKA (reference sequence). The V end was cut by 3 bases, the J end by 2 bases, with 7 bases between. The chain's CDR3 is CSARAVNTEAFF. The CDR3 DNA reads as TGCAGTGCTAGGGCAGTCAACACTGAAGCTTTCTTT.

The chain employs TRBV20-1 and TRBJ2-1, with D tentatively TRBD2 (7 bases). The CDR3 runs 14 residues. CDR1 and CDR2 from the germline V gene are DFQATT and SNEGSKA (reference sequence). V gave up 6 bases and J gave up 6 bases, with 18 bases separating them. The DNA for the CDR3 is TGCAGTGCCTCCGAGGGGGGGGAGGGCAATGAGCAGTTCTTC. It yields the protein CSASEGGEGNEQFF.

The rearrangement links TRBV5-1 to TRBJ1-1; D unclear. Looked up from germline, CDR1 is SGHRS and CDR2 is YFSETQ. The CDR3 is 13 residues long. The V gene lost 1 base and the J gene lost 8 bases, with 12 bases spanning the gap. For the CDR3, the DNA is TGCGCCAGCAGCTTGAGCGGCACGGGAGAAGCTTTCTTT. Encoded protein: CASSLSGTGEAFF.

To note about this clonotype: A read error may produce the germline difference seen at one junction end. The rearrangement joins TRBV3-1 to TRBJ1-1; TRBD1 might be the D (6 bases). Germline CDR1 reads LGHDT; CDR2 reads YNNKEL (reference sequence). The CDR3 is 13 amino acids. In DNA, the CDR3 is TGTGCCAGCAACCAACAGGGGAACACTGAAGCTTTCTTT. It specifies CASNQQGNTEAFF. Full variable domain (outside the CDR3, taken from reference TRBV3-1 and TRBJ1-1): DTAVSQTPKYLVTQMGNDKSIKCEQNLGHDTMYWYKQDSKKFLKIMFSYNNKELIINETVPNRFSPKSPDKAHLNLHINSLELGDSAVYFCASNQQGNTEAFFGQGTRLTVV.

This clonotype has just a few counts. The chain links TRBV5-5 to TRBJ2-5, with a weak D call TRBD1 (6 bases). The J call may be faulty, since TRBJ2-1 better matches the DNA end. The CDR3 sequence is 13 residues long. Germline CDR1 is SGHKS and CDR2 is YYEKEE (reference sequence). The chain's CDR3 is CASSHTGPNEQFF. The CDR3 nucleotides are TGTGCCAGCAGCCACACAGGGCCCAATGAGCAGTTCTTC.

This sequence joins TRBV27 and TRBJ2-5, with 7 positions matching TRBD1. TRBJ2-7 explains the end of the DNA better; the J call may be wrong. This CDR3 is built from 15 residues. Germline V gene sequence: CDR1 MNHEY, CDR2 SMNVEV (reference sequence). In nucleotides, the CDR3 is TGTGCCAGCAGTCTCACCGGGACAGCGTATTACGAGCAGTACTTC. It encodes CASSLTGTAYYEQYF.

This rearrangement joins TRBV11-2 to TRBJ2-2, with TRBD2 as a possible D gene (6 bases). The CDR3 covers 16 residues. CDR1 and CDR2 (germline): SGHAT, FQNNGV. The V end lost 4 bases, the J end lost 1 base, and 13 bases lay between the germline ends. In DNA, the CDR3 is TGTGCCAGCAGCTCCGGGGGTGTGGGGAACACCGGGGAGCTGTTTTTT. Amino acids: CASSSGGVGNTGELFF.

This clonotype occurred a few times. The chain couples TRBV5-1 to TRBJ2-7; TRBD1 matches 10 bases. Looked up from germline, CDR1 is SGHRS and CDR2 is YFSETQ. Trimming removed 0 bases from V and 6 bases from J; junction bases left unmatched: 3. CDR3 length: 14 residues. As DNA, the CDR3 is TGCGCCAGCAGCTTGGCCGGGACAGGGGCCGAGCAGTACTTC. Translating gives CASSLAGTGAEQYF.

The chain employs TRBV20-1 and TRBJ2-7; D may be TRBD2 (6 bases). V was pared by 3 bases and J by 1 base, with 22 bases between. Germline assignment: CDR1 DFQATT and CDR2 SNEGSKA (reference sequence). CDR3 length: 17 amino acids. The CDR3 bases are TGCAGTGCTAGGGGAGGTCTTTTCAGCCCCTTTTCCTACGAGCAGTACTTC. This gives the protein CSARGGLFSPFSYEQYF.

The chain couples TRBV20-1 to TRBJ2-5; D is possibly TRBD2 (6 bases). The J call may be mistaken, given a closer DNA end match to TRBJ2-7. Per the germline V gene, CDR1 is DFQATT and CDR2 is SNEGSKA (reference sequence). The CDR3 is made up of 14 amino acids. The CDR3 bases are TGCAGTGCTAGAGATTCTAGAGTGGGGGGCGAGCAGTACTTC. Translated: CSARDSRVGGEQYF.

V gene TRBV20-1 combines with J gene TRBJ2-1; 8 bases are shared with TRBD2. From germline, CDR1 is DFQATT and CDR2 SNEGSKA (reference sequence). This CDR3 has 12 amino acids. The DNA for the CDR3 is TGCAGGCAGACTAGCGCAATGAATGAGCAGTTCTTC. It yields the protein CRQTSAMNEQFF.

The rearrangement uses TRBV5-1 and TRBJ1-2, with D perhaps TRBD1 (6 bases). Germline loops: CDR1 SGHRS, CDR2 YFSETQ. CDR3 length: 15 residues. Between the trimmed V and J ends, which lost 4 bases and 5 bases, there was a span of 18 bases. The CDR3 DNA reads TGCGCCAGCAGCCTCCGAGTCGGGGGCGGATATGGCTACACCTTC. It yields the protein CASSLRVGGGYGYTF.

In nucleotides, the CDR3 is TGTGCCATCAGTGAGTCTGCTAGCGTTTGGGGGAATGAGCAGTTCTTC. Protein product: CAISESASVWGNEQFF. V and J are TRBV10-3 and TRBJ2-1; a possible D gene is TRBD2 (6 bases). Germline V lookup: CDR1 ENHRY, CDR2 SYGVKD. CDR3 size: 16 residues. Trimming took off 0 bases at V and 7 bases at J, with 16 bases between the two ends.

The genes are TRBV2 and TRBJ2-1, with 12 bases that match TRBD2. Trimming cost V 8 bases and J 3 bases; bases outside gene matches: 11. Germline CDR1 and CDR2: SNHLY and FYNNEI. The CDR3 length is 17 residues. The CDR3 DNA follows: TGTGCCAGCGGCCCACTAGCGGGGGGACACCTCTACAATGAGCAGTTCTTC. It translates to CASGPLAGGHLYNEQFF. The full variable domain, rest sourced from reference TRBV2 and TRBJ2-1, is EPEVTQTPSHQVTQMGQEVILRCVPISNHLYFYWYRQILGQKVEFLVSFYNNEISEKSEIFDDQFSVERPDGSNFTLKIRSTKLEDSAMYFCASGPLAGGHLYNEQFFGPGTRLTVL.

In its sample, this clonotype was seen a few times. The V gene is TRBV7-9, the J gene TRBJ1-1; D perhaps matches TRBD1 (6 bases). CDR3 length: 15 residues. The V gene lost 1 base and the J gene lost 3 bases, with 12 bases spanning the gap. Germline CDR1 reads SEHNR; CDR2 reads FQNEAQ (reference sequence). The CDR3 coding sequence is TGTGCCAGCAGCTTAGAAGCAACAGGGCACACTGAAGCTTTCTTT. Amino acid sequence: CASSLEATGHTEAFF. Variable domain in full (rest from reference TRBV7-9 and TRBJ1-1): DTGVSQNPRHKITKRGQNVTFRCDPISEHNRLYWYRQTLGQGPEFLTYFQNEAQLEKSRLLSDRFSAERPKGSFSTLEIQRTEQGDSAMYLCASSLEATGHTEAFFGQGTRLTVV.

This clonotype was counted once. V gene TRBV29-1 combines with J gene TRBJ2-5; 12 bases are a match to TRBD2. CDR3 length equals 14 residues. Germline-derived CDR1 and CDR2 are SQVTM and ANQGSEA. The V and J ends lost 6 bases and 4 bases, in that order; junction bases with no gene match: 6. The CDR3 DNA follows: TGCAGCGTCTATCTAGCGGGGGGGCGAGAGACCCAGTACTTC. Translating gives CSVYLAGGRETQYF.